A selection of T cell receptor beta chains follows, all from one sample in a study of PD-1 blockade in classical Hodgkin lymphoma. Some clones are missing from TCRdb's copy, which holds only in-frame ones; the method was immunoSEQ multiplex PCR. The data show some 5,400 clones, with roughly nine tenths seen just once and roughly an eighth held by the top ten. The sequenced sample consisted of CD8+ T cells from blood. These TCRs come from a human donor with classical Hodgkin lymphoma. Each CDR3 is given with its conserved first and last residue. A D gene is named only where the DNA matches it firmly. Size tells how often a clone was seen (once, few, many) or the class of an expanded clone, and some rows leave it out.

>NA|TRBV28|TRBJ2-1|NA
TGTGCCAGCAGTTTAGTAGGGGCTAATGAGCAGTTCTTC
CASSLVGANEQFF
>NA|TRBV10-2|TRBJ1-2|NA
TGCGCCAGTTCGTATCCGGGAAACTGGAAAGGCTACACCTTC
CASSYPGNWKGYTF
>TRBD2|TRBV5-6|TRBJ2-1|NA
TGTGCCAGCAGCCCGGGCGGGGTGGCGGGACTACTCTACAATGAGCAGTTCTTC
CASSPGGVAGLLYNEQFF
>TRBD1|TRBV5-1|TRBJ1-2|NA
TGCGCCAGCAGCTTGCAACCGGGACAGGGGGCGGGTGGCTACACCTTC
CASSLQPGQGAGGYTF
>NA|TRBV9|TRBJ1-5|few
TGTGCCAGCACCGAGACTGGAGATAGCAATCAGCCCCAGCATTTT
CASTETGDSNQPQHF
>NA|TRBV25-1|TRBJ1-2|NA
TGTGCCAGCAGTACCACGACAGGAGTCTATGGCTACACCTTC
CASSTTTGVYGYTF
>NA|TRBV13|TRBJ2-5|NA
TGTGCCAGCAGCTTCCCTCGGGGGCGTGACCAAGAGACCCAGTACTTC
CASSFPRGRDQETQYF
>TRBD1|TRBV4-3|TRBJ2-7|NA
TGCGCCAGCAGCCAAGAAACAGGGGGCGGTTACGAGCAGTACTTC
CASSQETGGGYEQYF
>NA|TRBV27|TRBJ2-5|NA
TGTTCCAGCAGTTTGTGGAGTTCGGCACTATCTACAGAGACCCAGTACTTC
CSSSLWSSALSTETQYF
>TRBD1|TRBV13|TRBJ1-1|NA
TGTGCCAGCAGTCAAGGGGGCAGGGGTGAAGCTTTCTTT
CASSQGGRGEAFF
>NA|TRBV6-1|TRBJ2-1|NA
TGTGCCAGCAGTGAAAGATGGACGCTGTCCCATGAGCAGTTCTTC
CASSERWTLSHEQFF
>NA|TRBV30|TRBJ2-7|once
TGTGCCTGGAGTGTAAACACTGCCTACGAGCAGTACTTC
CAWSVNTAYEQYF
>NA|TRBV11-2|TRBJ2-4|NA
TGTGCCAGCAGCTTACTAGACCCTAAAGCGGGTAAAAACATTCAGTACTTC
CASSLLDPKAGKNIQYF